This TCR beta chain was sequenced during a study of blood T cell repertoires in COVID-19. The V gene end was trimmed by 3 bases and the J gene end by 3 bases; junction bases not matched to a gene: 2. This CDR3 region has 15 residues. CDR1 is SGHAT, CDR2 FQNNGV, per germline. The table came from immunoSEQ multiplex PCR; TCRdb's copy has only in-frame clones and leaves some out. In the table there are some 100,000 clones, roughly 84% of which are singletons. V gene TRBV11-2 combines with J gene TRBJ2-3; 11 bases map to TRBD1. Sequenced material: peripheral blood. The TCR comes from a woman aged 55-70 years with acute or convalescent COVID-19. The CDR3 spells CASSFGTGGTDTQYF. The CDR3 region has the DNA TGTGCCAGCAGCTTTGGGACAGGGGGAACAGATACGCAGTATTTT.